The clone carrying this T cell receptor beta chain was seen only a few times. The data originate from a study of shared T cell receptors in the human thymus. Germline assignment: CDR1 MNHEY and CDR2 SVGAGI. Trimming stripped 5 bases from V and 7 bases from J, with 15 bases between. The CDR3 loop spans 14 amino acids. Method: immunoSEQ multiplex PCR; TCRdb's copy keeps in-frame clones and lacks some. Of about 660,000 clones in the sample, 88% were seen once. This sample was also put to use in a study of human thymus T cells. That work adds: Corrective surgery for congenital heart defects was being performed on the healthy Finnish infants who were the donors.

The material sequenced was thymocytes. The rearrangement joins TRBV6-5 to TRBJ1-5; TRBD1 is a possible D gene (5 bases). This receptor was obtained from a boy in the first two years of life with a congenital heart defect. The DNA of the CDR3 is TGTGCCAGCAGTCCGGGGGGGGGTAGGCAGCCCCAGCATTTT. Its protein is CASSPGGGRQPQHF.